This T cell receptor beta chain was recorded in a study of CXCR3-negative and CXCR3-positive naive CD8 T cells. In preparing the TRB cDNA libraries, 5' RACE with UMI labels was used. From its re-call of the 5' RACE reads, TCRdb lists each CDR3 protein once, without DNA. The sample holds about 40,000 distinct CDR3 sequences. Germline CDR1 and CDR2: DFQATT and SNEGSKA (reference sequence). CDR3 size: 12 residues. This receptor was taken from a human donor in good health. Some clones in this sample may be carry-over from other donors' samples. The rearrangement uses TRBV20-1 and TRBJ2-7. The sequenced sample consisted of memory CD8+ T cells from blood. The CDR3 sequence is CSARREGYEQYF.